A selection of T cell receptor beta chains follows, all from one sample in a study of glioma-infiltrating T cells after dendritic cell vaccination. Some clones are missing from TCRdb's copy, which holds only in-frame ones; the method was immunoSEQ multiplex PCR. The sample contains around 10,000 clones, about 80% of which appear only once. The input for sequencing was blood, taken after dendritic cell vaccination. Every receptor here comes from a human donor with glioblastoma. The CDR3 runs from the conserved cysteine through the conserved F or W. D genes are given only for firm matches. Size values are once, few and many counts, or a class for expanded clones, and some rows have none.

v_call	clone_size	j_call	d_call	cdr3_nt	cdr3_aa
TRBV7-6	NA	TRBJ2-7	TRBD1	TGTGCCAGCAGCTACGCGCCGGGACAGGGCTACGAGCAGTACTTC	CASSYAPGQGYEQYF
TRBV9	NA	TRBJ2-1	NA	TGTGCCAGCAGCGTAGAAGGTCTATGGGGGCCCGGGCAGTTCTTC	CASSVEGLWGPGQFF
TRBV7-9	NA	TRBJ1-1	NA	TGTGCCAGCAGCTTGACAGGCCGGGACACTGAAGCTTTCTTT	CASSLTGRDTEAFF
TRBV18	once	TRBJ2-7	TRBD1	TGTGCCAGCTCACCGAACAGGGGTTCCTACGAGCAGTACTTC	CASSPNRGSYEQYF
TRBV5-6	NA	TRBJ2-1	NA	TGTGCCAGCAGCTTGGCTTCCGTGAGGGATGAGCAGTTCTTC	CASSLASVRDEQFF
TRBV7-2	NA	TRBJ2-3	TRBD2	TGTGCCAGCAGCGTCGGGACTAGCGGTAATACGCAGTATTTT	CASSVGTSGNTQYF
TRBV6-1	NA	TRBJ1-5	NA	TGTGCCAGCAGCAGGACATTCCTTAGCAATCAGCCCCAGCATTTT	CASSRTFLSNQPQHF
TRBV2	NA	TRBJ1-5	NA	TGTGCCAGCAAGGAGACAGGAATTCGAAATCAGCCCCAGCATTTT	CASKETGIRNQPQHF
TRBV6-5	NA	TRBJ1-1	TRBD1	TGTGCCAGCAGTCGCCGGGACAGAATGAACACTGAAGCTTTCTTT	CASSRRDRMNTEAFF
TRBV7-9	NA	TRBJ1-4	TRBD1	TGTGCCAGCAGCATCGGGACAGGGAGTGGAAAACTGTTTTTT	CASSIGTGSGKLFF
TRBV4-2	NA	TRBJ1-2	NA	TGTGCCAGCAGCCAGTACCTCGGGGGGAACTATGGCTACACCTTC	CASSQYLGGNYGYTF
TRBV5-1	NA	TRBJ2-3	NA	TGCGCCAGCAGCTTGGACAGGGCCCCCACAGATACGCAGTATTTT	CASSLDRAPTDTQYF
TRBV19	NA	TRBJ2-1	TRBD1	TGTGCCAGTAGTATCGACAGGGTCTCCTACAATGAGCAGTTCTTC	CASSIDRVSYNEQFF
TRBV30	NA	TRBJ2-2	NA	TGTGCTAGACAGTATACCGGGGAGCTGTTTTTT	CARQYTGELFF
TRBV4-1	NA	TRBJ2-7	NA	TGCGCCAGCAGCCAAGGTACCAGCTCCTACGAGCAGTACTTC	CASSQGTSSYEQYF
TRBV10-3	once	TRBJ1-2	TRBD1	TGTGCCATCCGTCGCGAGGGGGCCTACTATGGCTACACCTTC	CAIRREGAYYGYTF
TRBV5-5	NA	TRBJ2-7	TRBD2	TGTGCCAGCAGAACGGGACTAGCGGGAGGGCGGGCCTACGAGCAGTACTTC	CASRTGLAGGRAYEQYF
TRBV27	NA	TRBJ2-3	TRBD2	TGTGCCAGCAGCTTCCGTCTCGAGCGGGAGATTGTCACAGATACGCAGTATTTT	CASSFRLEREIVTDTQYF
TRBV27	NA	TRBJ1-1	TRBD1	TGTGCCAGCACCCCCGGGACAGGGAATAAGGTGGTAGGCACTGAAGCTTTCTTT	CASTPGTGNKVVGTEAFF
TRBV29-1	NA	TRBJ2-5	TRBD1	TGCAGCGCCGGCCCCGGGACAGGGCAGTGGGAGACCCAGTACTTC	CSAGPGTGQWETQYF
TRBV5-6	NA	TRBJ2-2	TRBD2	TGTGCCAGCAGCTTGACTAGCGGGACAACCGGGGAGCTGTTTTTT	CASSLTSGTTGELFF
TRBV11-2	NA	TRBJ2-1	NA	TGTGCCAGCAGCTTTGATCAGGACTCCTACAATGAGCAGTTCTTC	CASSFDQDSYNEQFF
TRBV5-6	NA	TRBJ2-3	TRBD2	TGTGCCAGCAGCTTACCGCCTAGCGGGAGAAGCTCAGATACGCAGTATTTT	CASSLPPSGRSSDTQYF
TRBV2	NA	TRBJ2-3	NA	TGTGCCAGCACAAGTGGTTTGGGGGCCTACACAGATACGCAGTATTTT	CASTSGLGAYTDTQYF
TRBV7-9	NA	TRBJ2-7	NA	TGTGCCAGCACCCAAACAGGGTGGGACCACGAGCAGTACTTC	CASTQTGWDHEQYF
TRBV10-2	NA	TRBJ2-3	TRBD2	TGCGCCAGCACTATGGGACTAGCGGGCGTCACAGATACGCAGTATTTT	CASTMGLAGVTDTQYF
TRBV28	NA	TRBJ2-1	TRBD1	TGTGCCAGCACCTGGGGACAGGGGTCTTACAATGAGCAGTTCTTC	CASTWGQGSYNEQFF
TRBV7-7	NA	TRBJ2-3	NA	TGTGCCAGCGATGACAGGTTAGGTGCAGATACGCAGTATTTT	CASDDRLGADTQYF
TRBV5-1	NA	TRBJ2-1	NA	TGCGCCAGCAGCTTGGATCAGGGCTACAGTGAGCAGTTCTTC	CASSLDQGYSEQFF
TRBV5-1	NA	TRBJ2-3	TRBD2	TGCGCCAGCAGTCTCGGGGGAGGGTTGACAGATACGCAGTATTTT	CASSLGGGLTDTQYF
TRBV5-4	few	TRBJ2-1	NA	TGTGCCAGCATAAAGGCAGGGGAGAACAATGAGCAGTTCTTC	CASIKAGENNEQFF